The clone carrying this T cell receptor beta chain was detected a few times. Its specificity is unknown. This entry comes from a study of blood T cells in healthy people across ages. Overall study results and limits: Versus aged donors, long-lived donors had higher diversity and more naive CD4+ cells.

A J-beta primer mix and a sample-barcoded 5' primer were used in a second PCR of roughly 6 to 12 cycles. One entry per CDR3 protein results from TCRdb running MiXCR on the 5' RACE reads. Of 1.5 million to 2 million distinct CDR3 sequences in the sample, about 50% are singletons; the top ten hold 2.1%. V lost 6 bases and J lost 8, with 21 bases in between. CDR3 length: 15 amino acids. CDR1 is MNHEY, CDR2 SVGAGI, per germline. The origin of this receptor is a woman aged 40-49 years in good health. The chain is built from TRBV6-5 and TRBJ2-3, with unresolved D. The sample taken for sequencing was blood. CDR3 region: CASSPSSSAVGTQYF. In nucleotides, the CDR3 is TGTGCCAGCAGCCCATCATCGTCGGCCGTGGGTACGCAGTATTTT.